This TCR beta chain was captured by sequencing in a study of early T cells in non-severe SARS-CoV-2 infection. For the study at large: RNA in bulk from unsorted whole blood was sequenced, and chains were unpaired.

TCRdb re-analysed the 5' RACE reads in MiXCR, keeping a single row per CDR3 protein. The repertoire holds 80,000 to 95,000 distinct CDR3 sequences, with 16% as singletons. This clonotype was counted ten times or more. The CDR3 sequence is 13 residues long. Trimming cost V 6 bases and J 5 bases, with 10 bases left between them. The sequence was collected from an adult who was a healthcare worker with PCR-confirmed SARS-CoV-2 infection or an uninfected control (not recorded which). Sequenced here: whole blood, sampled at baseline. This chain uses TRBV12-3 or TRBV12-4 with TRBJ2-2, with D possibly TRBD1 on 5 matching bases. CDR3 region: CASRGVPTGELFF. The CDR3 bases are TGTGCCAGCAGAGGGGTTCCGACCGGGGAGCTGTTTTTT.